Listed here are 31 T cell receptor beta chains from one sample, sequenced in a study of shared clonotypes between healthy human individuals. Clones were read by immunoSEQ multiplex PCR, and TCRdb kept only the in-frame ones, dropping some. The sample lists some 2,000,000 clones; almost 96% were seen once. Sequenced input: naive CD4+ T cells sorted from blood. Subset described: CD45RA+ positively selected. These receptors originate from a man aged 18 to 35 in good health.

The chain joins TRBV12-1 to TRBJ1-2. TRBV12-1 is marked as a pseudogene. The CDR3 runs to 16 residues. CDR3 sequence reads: CASSFSPATVGYGYTF. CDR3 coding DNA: TGTGCCAGCAGCTTTTCCCCCGCGACGGTAGGCTATGGCTACACCTTC.

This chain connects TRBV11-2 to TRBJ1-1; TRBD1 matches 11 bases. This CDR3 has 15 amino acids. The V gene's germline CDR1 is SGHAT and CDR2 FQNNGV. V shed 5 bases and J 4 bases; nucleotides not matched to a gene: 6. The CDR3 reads CASSPWTGGLTEAFF. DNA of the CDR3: TGTGCCAGCAGCCCCTGGACAGGGGGCCTCACTGAAGCTTTCTTT.

The CDR3 region is CASSLWGGTEAFF. In nucleotides, the CDR3 is TGTGCCAGCAGCTTATGGGGAGGCACTGAAGCTTTCTTT. The chain links TRBV11-3 to TRBJ1-1; D gene unclear. This CDR3 is built from 13 residues. Germline loops: CDR1 SGHNT, CDR2 YENEEA. V lost 2 bases and J lost 4, with 8 bases in between.

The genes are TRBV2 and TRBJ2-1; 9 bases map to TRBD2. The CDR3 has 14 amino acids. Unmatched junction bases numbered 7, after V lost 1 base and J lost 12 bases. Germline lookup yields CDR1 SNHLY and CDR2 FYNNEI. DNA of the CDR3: TGTGCCAGCAGTGAAGGCCTAGCGGGGAAGGGGCAGTTCTTC. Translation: CASSEGLAGKGQFF.

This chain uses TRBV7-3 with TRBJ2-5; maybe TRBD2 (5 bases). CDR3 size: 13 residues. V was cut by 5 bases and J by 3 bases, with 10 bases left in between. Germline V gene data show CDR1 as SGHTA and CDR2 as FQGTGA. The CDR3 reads CASSTTREETQYF. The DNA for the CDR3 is TGTGCCAGCAGCACAACGAGGGAAGAGACCCAGTACTTC.

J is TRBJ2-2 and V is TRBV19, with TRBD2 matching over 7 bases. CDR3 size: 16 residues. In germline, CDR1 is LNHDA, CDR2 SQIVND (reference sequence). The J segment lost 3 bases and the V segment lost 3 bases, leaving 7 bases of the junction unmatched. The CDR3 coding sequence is TGTGCCAGTAGTATGCCCGGGGGGACCTACACCGGGGAGCTGTTTTTT. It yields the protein CASSMPGGTYTGELFF.

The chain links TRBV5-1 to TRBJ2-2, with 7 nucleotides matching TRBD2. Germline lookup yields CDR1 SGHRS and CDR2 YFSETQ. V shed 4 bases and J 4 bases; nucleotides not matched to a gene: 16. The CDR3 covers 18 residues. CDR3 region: CASSPRGVAGAGTGELFF. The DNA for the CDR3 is TGCGCCAGCAGCCCCCGAGGGGTTGCGGGAGCGGGCACCGGGGAGCTGTTTTTT.

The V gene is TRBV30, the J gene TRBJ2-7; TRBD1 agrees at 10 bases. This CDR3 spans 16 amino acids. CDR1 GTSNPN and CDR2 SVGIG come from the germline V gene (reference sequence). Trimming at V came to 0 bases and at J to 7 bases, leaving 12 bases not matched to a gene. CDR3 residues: CAWSVQFRQGAREQYF. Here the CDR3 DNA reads TGTGCCTGGAGTGTACAATTTAGACAGGGGGCTCGGGAGCAGTACTTC. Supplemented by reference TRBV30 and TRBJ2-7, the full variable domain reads SQTIHQWPATLVQPVGSPLSLECTVEGTSNPNLYWYRQAAGRGLQLLFYSVGIGQISSEVPQNLSASRPQDRQFILSSKKLLLSDSGFYLCAWSVQFRQGAREQYFGPGTRLTVT.

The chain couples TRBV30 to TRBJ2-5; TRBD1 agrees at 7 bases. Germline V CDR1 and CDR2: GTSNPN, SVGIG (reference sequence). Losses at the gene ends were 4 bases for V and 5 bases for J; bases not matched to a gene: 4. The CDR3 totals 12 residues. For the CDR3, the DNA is TGTGCCTGGACAGGGGGTTACGAGACCCAGTACTTC. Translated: CAWTGGYETQYF.

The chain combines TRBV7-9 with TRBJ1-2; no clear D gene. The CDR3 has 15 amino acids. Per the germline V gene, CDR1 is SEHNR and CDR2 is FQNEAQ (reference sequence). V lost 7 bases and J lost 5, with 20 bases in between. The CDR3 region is CASTWADRLFYGYTF. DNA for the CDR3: TGTGCCAGCACCTGGGCCGACCGACTCTTTTATGGCTACACCTTC.

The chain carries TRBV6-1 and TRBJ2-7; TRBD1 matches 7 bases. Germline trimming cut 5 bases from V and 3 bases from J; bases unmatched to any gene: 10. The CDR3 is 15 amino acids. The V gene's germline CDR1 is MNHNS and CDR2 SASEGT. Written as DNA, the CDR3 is TGTGCCAGCAGTTCCGCCGGGACAGAGAACTACGAGCAGTACTTC. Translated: CASSSAGTENYEQYF.

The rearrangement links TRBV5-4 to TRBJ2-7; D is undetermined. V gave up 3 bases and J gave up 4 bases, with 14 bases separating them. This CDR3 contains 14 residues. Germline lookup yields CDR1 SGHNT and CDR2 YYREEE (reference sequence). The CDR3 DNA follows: TGTGCCAGCAGCTCCCCCGGGCCCCAATACGAGCAGTACTTC. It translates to CASSSPGPQYEQYF.

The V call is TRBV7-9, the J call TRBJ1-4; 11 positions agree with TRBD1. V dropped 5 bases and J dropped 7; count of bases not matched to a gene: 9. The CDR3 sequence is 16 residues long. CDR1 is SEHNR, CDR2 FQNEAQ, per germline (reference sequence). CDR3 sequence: CASSDPGQGVGEKLFF. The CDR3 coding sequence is TGTGCCAGCAGCGACCCGGGACAGGGGGTTGGTGAAAAACTGTTTTTT.

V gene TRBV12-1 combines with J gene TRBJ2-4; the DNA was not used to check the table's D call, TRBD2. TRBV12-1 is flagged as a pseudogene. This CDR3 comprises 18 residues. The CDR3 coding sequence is TGTGCCAGCGGGGAGACCCAACCCCCCCGGCTAGCCAAAAACATTCAGTACTTC. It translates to CASGETQPPRLAKNIQYF.

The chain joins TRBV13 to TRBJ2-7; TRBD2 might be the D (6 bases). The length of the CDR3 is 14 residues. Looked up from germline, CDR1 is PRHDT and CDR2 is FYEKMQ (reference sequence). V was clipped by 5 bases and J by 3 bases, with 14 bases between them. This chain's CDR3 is CASSPYGGSYEQYF. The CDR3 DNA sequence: TGTGCCAGCAGCCCGTATGGGGGGAGCTACGAGCAGTACTTC. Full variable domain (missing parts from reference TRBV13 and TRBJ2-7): AAGVIQSPRHLIKEKRETATLKCYPIPRHDTVYWYQQGPGQDPQFLISFYEKMQSDKGSIPDRFSAQQFSDYHSELNMSSLELGDSALYFCASSPYGGSYEQYFGPGTRLTVT.

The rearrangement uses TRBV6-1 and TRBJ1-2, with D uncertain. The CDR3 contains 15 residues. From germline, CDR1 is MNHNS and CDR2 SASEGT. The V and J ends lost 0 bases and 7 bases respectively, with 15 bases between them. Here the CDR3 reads CASSEASRVGGGYTF. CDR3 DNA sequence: TGTGCCAGCAGTGAAGCTAGTAGGGTGGGTGGTGGCTACACCTTC.

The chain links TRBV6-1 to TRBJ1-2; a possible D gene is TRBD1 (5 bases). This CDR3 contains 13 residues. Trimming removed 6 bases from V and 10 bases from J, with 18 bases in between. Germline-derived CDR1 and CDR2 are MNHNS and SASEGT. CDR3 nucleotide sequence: TGTGCCAGCAGCCGGGGGGAGGTAGGGAACTACACCTTC. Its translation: CASSRGEVGNYTF.

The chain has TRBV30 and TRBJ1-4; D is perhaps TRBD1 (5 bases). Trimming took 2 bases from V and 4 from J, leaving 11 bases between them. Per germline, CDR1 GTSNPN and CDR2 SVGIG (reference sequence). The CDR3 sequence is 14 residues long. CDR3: CAWSRGAGNEKLFF. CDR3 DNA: TGTGCCTGGAGTCGAGGGGCGGGTAATGAAAAACTGTTTTTT.

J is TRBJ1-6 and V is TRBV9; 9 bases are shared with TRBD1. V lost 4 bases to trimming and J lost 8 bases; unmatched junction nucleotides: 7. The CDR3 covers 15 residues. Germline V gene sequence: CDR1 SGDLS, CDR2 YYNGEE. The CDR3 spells CASSFRDRVDSPLHF. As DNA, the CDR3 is TGTGCCAGCAGCTTCCGGGACAGGGTTGATTCACCCCTCCACTTT.

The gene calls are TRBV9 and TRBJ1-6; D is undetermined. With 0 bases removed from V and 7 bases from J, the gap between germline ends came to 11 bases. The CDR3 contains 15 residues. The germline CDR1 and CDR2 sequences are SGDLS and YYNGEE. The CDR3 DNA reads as TGTGCCAGCAGCGTAGCCCAGGTACCGAATTCACCCCTCCACTTT. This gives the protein CASSVAQVPNSPLHF.

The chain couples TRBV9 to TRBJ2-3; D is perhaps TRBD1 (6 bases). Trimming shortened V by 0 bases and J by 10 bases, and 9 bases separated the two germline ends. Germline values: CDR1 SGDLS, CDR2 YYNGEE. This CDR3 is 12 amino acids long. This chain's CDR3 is CASSVDRVAQYF. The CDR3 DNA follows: TGTGCCAGCAGCGTAGACAGGGTGGCGCAGTATTTT.

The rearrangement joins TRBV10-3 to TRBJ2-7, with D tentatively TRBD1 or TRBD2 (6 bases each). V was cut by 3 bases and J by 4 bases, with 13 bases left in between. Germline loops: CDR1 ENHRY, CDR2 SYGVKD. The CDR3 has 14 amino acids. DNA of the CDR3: TGTGCCATCAGTGATAAGGGGGGAGGATACGAGCAGTACTTC. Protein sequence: CAISDKGGGYEQYF.

The CDR3 here is CASGLGLAGGSEQFF. DNA for the CDR3: TGTGCCAGCGGTTTGGGACTAGCGGGAGGTAGTGAGCAGTTCTTC. The rearrangement links TRBV6-6 to TRBJ2-1; 15 positions match TRBD2. In germline, CDR1 is MNHNY, CDR2 SVGAGI (reference sequence). The J segment lost 9 bases and the V segment lost 8 bases, leaving 8 bases of the junction unmatched. The CDR3 covers 15 residues.

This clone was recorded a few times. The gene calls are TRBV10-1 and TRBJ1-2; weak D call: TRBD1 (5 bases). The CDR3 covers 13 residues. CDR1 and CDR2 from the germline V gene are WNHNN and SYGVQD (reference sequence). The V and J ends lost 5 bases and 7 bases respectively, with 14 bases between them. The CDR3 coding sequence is TGCGCCAGCAGTAGGGACCCGTCGGGTGGCTACACCTTC. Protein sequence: CASSRDPSGGYTF.

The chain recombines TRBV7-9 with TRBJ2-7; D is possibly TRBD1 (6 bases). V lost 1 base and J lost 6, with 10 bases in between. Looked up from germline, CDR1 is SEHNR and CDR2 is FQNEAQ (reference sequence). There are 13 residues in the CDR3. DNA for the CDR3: TGTGCCAGCAGCTTAGAGTCAGGGGTCGAGCAGTACTTC. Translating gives CASSLESGVEQYF.

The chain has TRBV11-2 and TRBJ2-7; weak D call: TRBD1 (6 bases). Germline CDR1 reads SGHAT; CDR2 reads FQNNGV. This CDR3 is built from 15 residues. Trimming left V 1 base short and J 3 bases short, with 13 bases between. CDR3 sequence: CASSLVGHPHYEQYF. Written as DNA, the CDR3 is TGTGCCAGCAGCTTAGTGGGACACCCTCACTACGAGCAGTACTTC.

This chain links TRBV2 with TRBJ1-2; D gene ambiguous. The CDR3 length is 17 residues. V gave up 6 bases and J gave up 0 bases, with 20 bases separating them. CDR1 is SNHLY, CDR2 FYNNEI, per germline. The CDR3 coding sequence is TGTGCCAGCAGGAGTTTATTGGGTGAACCAACTAACTATGGCTACACCTTC. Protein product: CASRSLLGEPTNYGYTF. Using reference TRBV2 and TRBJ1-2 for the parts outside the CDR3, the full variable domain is EPEVTQTPSHQVTQMGQEVILRCVPISNHLYFYWYRQILGQKVEFLVSFYNNEISEKSEIFDDQFSVERPDGSNFTLKIRSTKLEDSAMYFCASRSLLGEPTNYGYTFGSGTRLTVV.

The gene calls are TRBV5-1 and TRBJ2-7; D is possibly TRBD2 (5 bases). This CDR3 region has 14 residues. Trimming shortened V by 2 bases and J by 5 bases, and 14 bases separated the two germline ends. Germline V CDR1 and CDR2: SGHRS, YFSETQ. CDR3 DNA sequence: TGCGCCAGCAGCTTTGGCGGGTATTGGAACGAGCAGTACTTC. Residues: CASSFGGYWNEQYF.

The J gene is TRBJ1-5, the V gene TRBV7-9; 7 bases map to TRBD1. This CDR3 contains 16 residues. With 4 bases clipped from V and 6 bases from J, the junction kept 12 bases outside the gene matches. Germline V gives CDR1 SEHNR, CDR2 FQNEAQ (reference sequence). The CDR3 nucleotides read TGTGCCAGCAGCTCAGCTCTCCGGGACAGAGGTCAGCCCCAGCATTTT. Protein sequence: CASSSALRDRGQPQHF.

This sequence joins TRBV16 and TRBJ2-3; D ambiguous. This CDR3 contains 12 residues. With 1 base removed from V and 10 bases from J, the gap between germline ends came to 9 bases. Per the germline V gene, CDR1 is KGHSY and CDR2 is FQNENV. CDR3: CASSQFGKAQYF. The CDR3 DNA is TGTGCCAGCAGCCAATTTGGAAAGGCGCAGTATTTT.

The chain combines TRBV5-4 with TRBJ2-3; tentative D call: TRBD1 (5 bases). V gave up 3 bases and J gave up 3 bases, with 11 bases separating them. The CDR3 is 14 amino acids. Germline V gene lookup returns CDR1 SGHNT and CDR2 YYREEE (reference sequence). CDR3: CASSWGRETDTQYF. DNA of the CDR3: TGTGCCAGCAGCTGGGGCAGGGAAACAGATACGCAGTATTTT.